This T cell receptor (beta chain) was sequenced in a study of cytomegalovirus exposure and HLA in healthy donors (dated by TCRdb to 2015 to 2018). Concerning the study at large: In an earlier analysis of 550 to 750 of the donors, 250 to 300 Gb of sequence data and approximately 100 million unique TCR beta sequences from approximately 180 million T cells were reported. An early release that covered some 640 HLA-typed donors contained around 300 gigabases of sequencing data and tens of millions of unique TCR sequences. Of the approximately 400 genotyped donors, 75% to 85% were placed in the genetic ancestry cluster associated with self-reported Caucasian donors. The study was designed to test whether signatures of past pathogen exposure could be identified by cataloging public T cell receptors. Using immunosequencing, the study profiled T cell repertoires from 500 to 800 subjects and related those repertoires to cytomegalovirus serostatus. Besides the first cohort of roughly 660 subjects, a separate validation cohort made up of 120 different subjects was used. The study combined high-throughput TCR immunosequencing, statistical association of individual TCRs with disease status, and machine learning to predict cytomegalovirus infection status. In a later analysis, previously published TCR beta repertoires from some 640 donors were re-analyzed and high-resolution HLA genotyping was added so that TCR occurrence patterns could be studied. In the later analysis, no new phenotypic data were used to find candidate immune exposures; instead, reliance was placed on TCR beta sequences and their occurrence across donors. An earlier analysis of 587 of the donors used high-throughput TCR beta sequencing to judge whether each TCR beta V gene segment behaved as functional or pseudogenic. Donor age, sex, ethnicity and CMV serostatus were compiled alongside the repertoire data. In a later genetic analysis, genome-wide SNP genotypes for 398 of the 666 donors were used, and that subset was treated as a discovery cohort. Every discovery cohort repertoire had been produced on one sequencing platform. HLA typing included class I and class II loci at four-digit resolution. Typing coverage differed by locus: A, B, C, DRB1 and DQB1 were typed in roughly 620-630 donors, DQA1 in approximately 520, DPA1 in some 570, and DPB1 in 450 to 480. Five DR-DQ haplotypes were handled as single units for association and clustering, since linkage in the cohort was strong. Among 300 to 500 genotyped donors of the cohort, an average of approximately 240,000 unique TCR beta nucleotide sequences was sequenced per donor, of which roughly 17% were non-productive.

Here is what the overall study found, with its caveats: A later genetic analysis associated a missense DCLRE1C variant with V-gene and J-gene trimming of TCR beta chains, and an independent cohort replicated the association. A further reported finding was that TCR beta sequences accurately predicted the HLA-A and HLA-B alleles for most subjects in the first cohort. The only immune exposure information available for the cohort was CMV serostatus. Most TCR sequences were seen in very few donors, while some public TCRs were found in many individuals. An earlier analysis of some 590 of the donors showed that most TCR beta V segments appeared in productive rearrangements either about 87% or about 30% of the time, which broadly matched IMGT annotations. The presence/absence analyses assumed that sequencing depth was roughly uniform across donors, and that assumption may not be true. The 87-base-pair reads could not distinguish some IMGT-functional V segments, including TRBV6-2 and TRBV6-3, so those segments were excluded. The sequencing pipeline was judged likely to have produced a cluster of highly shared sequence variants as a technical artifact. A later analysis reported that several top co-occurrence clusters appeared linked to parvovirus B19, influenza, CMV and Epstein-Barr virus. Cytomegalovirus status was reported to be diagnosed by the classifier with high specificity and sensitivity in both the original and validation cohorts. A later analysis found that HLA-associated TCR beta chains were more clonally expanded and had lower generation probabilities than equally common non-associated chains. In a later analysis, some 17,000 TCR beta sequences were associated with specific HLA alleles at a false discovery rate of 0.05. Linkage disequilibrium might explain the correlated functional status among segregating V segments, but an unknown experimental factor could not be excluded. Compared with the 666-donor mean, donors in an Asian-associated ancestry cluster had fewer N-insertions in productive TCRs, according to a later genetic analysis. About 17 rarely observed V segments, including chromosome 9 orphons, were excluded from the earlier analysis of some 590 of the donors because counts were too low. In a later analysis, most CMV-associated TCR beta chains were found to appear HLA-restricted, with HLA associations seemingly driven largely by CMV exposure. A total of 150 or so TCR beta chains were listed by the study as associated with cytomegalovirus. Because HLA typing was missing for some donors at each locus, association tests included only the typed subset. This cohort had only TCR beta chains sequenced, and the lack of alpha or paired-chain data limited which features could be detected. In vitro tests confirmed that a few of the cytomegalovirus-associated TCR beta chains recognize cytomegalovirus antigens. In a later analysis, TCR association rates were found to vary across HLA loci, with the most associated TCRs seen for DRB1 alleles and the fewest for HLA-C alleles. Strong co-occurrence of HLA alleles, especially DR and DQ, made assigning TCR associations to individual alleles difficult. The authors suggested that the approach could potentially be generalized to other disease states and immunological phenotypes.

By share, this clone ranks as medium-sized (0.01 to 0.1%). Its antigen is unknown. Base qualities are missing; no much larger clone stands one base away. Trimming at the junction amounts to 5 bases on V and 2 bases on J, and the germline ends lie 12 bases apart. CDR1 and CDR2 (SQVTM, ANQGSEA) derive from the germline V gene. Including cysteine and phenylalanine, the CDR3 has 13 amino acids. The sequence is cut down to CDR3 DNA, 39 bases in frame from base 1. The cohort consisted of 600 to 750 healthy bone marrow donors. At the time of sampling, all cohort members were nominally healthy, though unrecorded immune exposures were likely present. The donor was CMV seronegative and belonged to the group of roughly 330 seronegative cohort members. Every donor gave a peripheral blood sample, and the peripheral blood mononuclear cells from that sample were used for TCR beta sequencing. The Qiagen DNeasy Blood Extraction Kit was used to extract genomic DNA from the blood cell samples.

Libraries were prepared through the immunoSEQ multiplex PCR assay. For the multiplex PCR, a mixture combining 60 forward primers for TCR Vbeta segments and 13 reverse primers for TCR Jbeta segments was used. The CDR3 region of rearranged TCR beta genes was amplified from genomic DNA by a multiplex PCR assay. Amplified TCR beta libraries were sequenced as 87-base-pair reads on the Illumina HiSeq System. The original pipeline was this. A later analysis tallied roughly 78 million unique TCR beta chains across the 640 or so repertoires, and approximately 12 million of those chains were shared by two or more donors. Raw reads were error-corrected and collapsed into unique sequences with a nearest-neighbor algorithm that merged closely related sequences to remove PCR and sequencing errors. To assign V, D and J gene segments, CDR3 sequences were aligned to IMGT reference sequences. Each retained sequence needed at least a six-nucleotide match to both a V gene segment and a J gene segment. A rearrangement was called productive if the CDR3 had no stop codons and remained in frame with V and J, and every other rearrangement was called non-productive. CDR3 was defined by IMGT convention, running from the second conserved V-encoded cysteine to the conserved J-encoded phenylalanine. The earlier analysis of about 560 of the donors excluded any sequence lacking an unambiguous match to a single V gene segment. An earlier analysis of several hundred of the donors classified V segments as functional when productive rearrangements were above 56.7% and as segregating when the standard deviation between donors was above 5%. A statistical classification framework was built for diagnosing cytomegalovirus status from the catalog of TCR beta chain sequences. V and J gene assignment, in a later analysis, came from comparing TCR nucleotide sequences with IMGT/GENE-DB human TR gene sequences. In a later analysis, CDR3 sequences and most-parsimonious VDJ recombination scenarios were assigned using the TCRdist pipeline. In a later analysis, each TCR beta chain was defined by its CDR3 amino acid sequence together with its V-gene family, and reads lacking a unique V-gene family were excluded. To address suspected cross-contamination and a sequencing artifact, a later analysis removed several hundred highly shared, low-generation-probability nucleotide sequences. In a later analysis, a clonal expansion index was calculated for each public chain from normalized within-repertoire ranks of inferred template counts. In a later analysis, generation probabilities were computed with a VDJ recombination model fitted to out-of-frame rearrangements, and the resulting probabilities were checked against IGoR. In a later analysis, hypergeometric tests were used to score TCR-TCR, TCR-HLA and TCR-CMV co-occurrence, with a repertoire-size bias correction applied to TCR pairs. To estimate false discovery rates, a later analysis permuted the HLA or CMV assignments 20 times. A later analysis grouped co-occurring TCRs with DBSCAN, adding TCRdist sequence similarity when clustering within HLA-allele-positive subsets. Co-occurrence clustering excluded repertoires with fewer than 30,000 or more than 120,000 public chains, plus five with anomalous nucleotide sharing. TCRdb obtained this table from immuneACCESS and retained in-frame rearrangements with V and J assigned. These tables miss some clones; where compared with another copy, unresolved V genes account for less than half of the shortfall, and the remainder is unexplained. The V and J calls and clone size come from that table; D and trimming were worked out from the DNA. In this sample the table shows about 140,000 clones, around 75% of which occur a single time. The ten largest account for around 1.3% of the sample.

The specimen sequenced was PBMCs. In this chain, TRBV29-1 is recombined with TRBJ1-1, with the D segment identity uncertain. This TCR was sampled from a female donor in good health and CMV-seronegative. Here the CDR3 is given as CSVNYGFNTEAFF. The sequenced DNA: TGCAGCGTTAACTATGGTTTTAACACTGAAGCTTTCTTT. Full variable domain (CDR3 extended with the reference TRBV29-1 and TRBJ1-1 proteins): SAVISQKPSRDICQRGTSLTIQCQVDSQVTMMFWYRQQPGQSLTLIATANQGSEATYESGFVIDKFPISRPNLTFSTLTVSNMSPEDSSIYLCSVNYGFNTEAFFGQGTRLTVV.